This T cell receptor (beta chain) was retrieved from a study of T cell clonality in common variable immunodeficiency. Notes on the study in general: Common variable immunodeficiency TCR beta sequences reportedly had fewer deletions and N-nucleotide insertions.

Produced via immunoSEQ multiplex PCR; TCRdb's table is partial and in-frame only. The sample has about 16,000 clones, none seen only once. There are many counts of this clone. Antigen specificity is unknown. Reduced serum IgG, IgA and/or IgM plus specific antibody deficiency defined CVID. The sample taken for sequencing was peripheral blood mononuclear cells. The clonotype originates from a human donor with common variable immunodeficiency.

CDR3 residues: CSGAEDTGELFF. The covered CDR3 bases are TGCAGCGGGGCCGAAGACACCGGGGAG. This rearrangement joins TRBV29-1 to TRBJ2-2; D unclear. The CDR3 end is not reached by the read, which stops 3 residues before it; the germline J gene fills it in. The CDR3 spans 12 residues. V was clipped by 7 bases and J by 3 bases, with 9 bases between them. Germline CDR1 and CDR2: SQVTM and ANQGSEA.